The 3 T cell receptor beta chains below come from one sample, sequenced in a study of post-analysis software for immune sequencing data. Findings and caveats of the study: TRBV5-6, TRBV5-1 and TRBV20-1 belonged to a set of about five TRBV segments that were more frequent in patients than controls.

Unique-molecular-identifier-tagged TCR beta cDNA libraries were used. TCRdb passed the PCR reads through MiXCR, listing each CDR3 protein once. Among about 260,000 distinct CDR3 sequences listed, about 40% were seen once. Their specific antigens are unknown. Source material: blood. These receptors were obtained from a girl between 10 and 17 years old with multiple sclerosis.

This clonotype was observed a handful of times. The DNA of the CDR3 is TGTGCCAGCAGCTTGGGGGGTTCTCGGCCTCATGAAAAACTGTTTTTT. Its protein is CASSLGGSRPHEKLFF. The chain recombines TRBV5-8 with TRBJ1-4; no definite D call. This CDR3 region has 16 residues. Germline CDR1 and CDR2: SGHTS and YDEGEE. V was pared by 0 bases and J by 6 bases, with 15 bases between. Full variable domain (missing parts from reference TRBV5-8 and TRBJ1-4): EAGVTQSPTHLIKTRGQQATLRCSPISGHTSVYWYQQALGLGLQFLLWYDEGEERNRGNFPPRFSGRQFPNYSSELNVNALELEDSALYLCASSLGGSRPHEKLFFGSGTQLSVL.

The chain combines TRBV29-1 with TRBJ2-7; tentative D call: TRBD2 (5 bases). V gave up 6 bases and J gave up 0 bases, with 12 bases separating them. The germline V gene encodes CDR1 SQVTM and CDR2 ANQGSEA. The CDR3 consists of 13 residues. In nucleotides, the CDR3 is TGCAGCGTACAAAGCGGCACCTCCTACGAGCAGTACTTC. Translation gives CSVQSGTSYEQYF.

This chain uses TRBV12-3 or TRBV12-4 with TRBJ2-7, with TRBD1 as a possible D gene (6 bases). Trimming took off 6 bases at V and 3 bases at J, with 9 bases between the two ends. The CDR3 contains 12 residues. CDR3 region: CASSDRSYEQYF. The CDR3 DNA follows: TGTGCCAGCAGCGACAGGAGCTACGAGCAGTACTTC.